This T cell receptor (beta chain) derives from a study of T cells in Graves' hyperthyroidism and ophthalmopathy. Study-level points and caveats: Through a model of 13 V-J features, ophthalmopathy was separated from stable hyperthyroidism. Most thyroid clonotypes with frequency above 0.001 were detected in blood.

RNA transcripts were the template for amplifying TCR beta CDR3 regions. Researchers ran a first-round RT-PCR on the TCR CDR3 using the HTBI primer set. TCRdb re-called the multiplex PCR reads with MiXCR, one entry per CDR3 protein. The sample records over 300,000 distinct CDR3 sequences, about 15% being singletons. Newly diagnosed hyperthyroidism, duration under 2 months, in patients aged 18 to 65. Extraction of PBMCs used 7.5 to 10 ml of fresh peripheral blood. CDR3 length: 13 residues. Unmatched junction bases numbered 3, after V lost 5 bases and J lost 7 bases. Germline V gene data show CDR1 as DFQATT and CDR2 as SNEGSKA (reference sequence). This clonotype was found once. What it recognizes is unknown. A clone one base away is much larger, so this may be a read error.

The V and J genes are TRBV20-1 and TRBJ2-1, with 12 nucleotides matching TRBD2. The sequence was obtained from a woman aged 60-75 years with Graves' hyperthyroidism. The sample taken for sequencing was blood. This CDR3 is CSAGLAGLNEQFF. The CDR3 nucleotides are TGCAGTGCTGGACTAGCGGGGTTAAATGAGCAGTTCTTC.